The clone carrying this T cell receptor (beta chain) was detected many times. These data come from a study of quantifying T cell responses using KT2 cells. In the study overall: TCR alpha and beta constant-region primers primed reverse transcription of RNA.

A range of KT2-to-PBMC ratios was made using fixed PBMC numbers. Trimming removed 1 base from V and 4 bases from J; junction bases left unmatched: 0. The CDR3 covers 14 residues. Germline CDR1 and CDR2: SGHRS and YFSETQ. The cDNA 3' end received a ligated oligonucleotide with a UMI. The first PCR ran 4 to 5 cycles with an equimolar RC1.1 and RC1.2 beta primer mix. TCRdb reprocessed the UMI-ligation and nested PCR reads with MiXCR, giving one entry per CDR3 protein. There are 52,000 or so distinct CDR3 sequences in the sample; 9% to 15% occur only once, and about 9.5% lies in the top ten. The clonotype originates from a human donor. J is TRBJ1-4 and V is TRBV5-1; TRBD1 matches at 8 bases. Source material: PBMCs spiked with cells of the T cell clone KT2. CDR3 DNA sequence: TGCGCCAGCAGCTTGACAGGGGGTAATGAAAAACTGTTTTTT. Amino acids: CASSLTGGNEKLFF.